The T cell receptor beta chain described here comes from a study of cytomegalovirus exposure and HLA in healthy donors. Study-wide results and caveats: A later analysis reported that several of the most significant clusters appeared to be linked to common viral pathogens, among them Epstein-Barr virus. There were some public TCRs occurring in many donors, but most TCR sequences were rare. Reports described diagnosis of cytomegalovirus status by the classifier as highly specific and sensitive.

The PCR used 60 Vbeta and 13 Jbeta primers. TCRdb's table, derived via immunoSEQ multiplex PCR, lists solely in-frame clones and lacks some. Among some 130,000 clones listed, roughly 77% were seen once. To note about this clone: The antigen is unknown.

CDR1 and CDR2 from the germline V gene are SQVTM and ANQGSEA. J was trimmed by 4 bases and V by 3 bases; bases with no gene match: 7. The CDR3 runs 14 residues. This TCR derives from a female donor in good health and CMV-seronegative. This sequence joins TRBV29-1 and TRBJ1-2; 8 bases map to TRBD1. Sequencing was carried out using PBMCs. This CDR3 is CSVDPRGRGYGYTF. The CDR3 DNA reads as TGCAGCGTTGACCCCAGGGGGCGGGGCTATGGCTACACCTTC. The whole variable domain, filled in from reference TRBV29-1 and TRBJ1-2, reads SAVISQKPSRDICQRGTSLTIQCQVDSQVTMMFWYRQQPGQSLTLIATANQGSEATYESGFVIDKFPISRPNLTFSTLTVSNMSPEDSSIYLCSVDPRGRGYGYTFGSGTRLTVV.